Below, one T cell receptor (beta chain) is given with its context. The data originate from a study of blood T cell repertoires in COVID-19. Original methodology: By means of reference gene primer amplification, nucleated cell counts were estimated. The method was immunoSEQ multiplex PCR; TCRdb's version includes in-frame clones alone and lacks a portion of them. That table supplies the V and J calls and clone size; D and trimming were determined from the DNA. The sample has roughly 160,000 clones; about 84% are singletons. This CDR3 region has 18 residues. The trim removed 0 bases at V and 0 bases at J, leaving 4 bases unmatched. CDR1 is LNHDA and CDR2 is SQIVND in the germline V gene (reference sequence).

Specimen: PBMCs or T cells enriched from blood (not recorded which). The source of this sequence is a woman in her thirties or forties with acute COVID-19. The V call is TRBV19, the J call TRBJ2-1; 11 nucleotides line up with TRBD2. In nucleotides, the CDR3 is TGTGCCAGTAGTATAGACGGGACTAGCGGAGGCTCCTACAATGAGCAGTTCTTC. Its translation: CASSIDGTSGGSYNEQFF.